This is a list of T cell receptor beta chains from one sample in a study of T cell responses to AZD1222 COVID-19 vaccine. TCRdb keeps only in-frame clones here, not all; method: immunoSEQ multiplex PCR. The table includes some 150,000 clones, more than 70% detected once. Sequenced material: peripheral blood, taken 28 days after the second AZD1222 dose. The source of these receptors is an adult who received the AZD1222 COVID-19 vaccine. The CDR3 runs from the conserved cysteine through the conserved F or W. The order of the fields is D gene, J gene, V gene, clone size, CDR3 DNA, CDR3 protein. A D gene is named only where the DNA matches it firmly. Only part of the rows carry a size: once, few, many, or a class if the clone is expanded.

TRBD2,TRBJ2-7,TRBV28,NA,TGTGCCAGCAGTTTATGGGAACTAGCGGGGAGTGACGACGAGCAGTACTTC,CASSLWELAGSDDEQYF
TRBD2,TRBJ2-1,TRBV27,NA,TGTGCCAGCAGTCCCGGGACTAGCGGGGTTAGCTCCTACAATGAGCAGTTCTTC,CASSPGTSGVSSYNEQFF
NA,TRBJ2-7,TRBV9,NA,TGTGCCAGCAGCGTAAGGGCAGGATCCTACGAGCAGTACTTC,CASSVRAGSYEQYF
NA,TRBJ2-1,TRBV29-1,NA,TGCAGCGTTGGGTTGTCAGGGCCCTATGAGCAGTTCTTC,CSVGLSGPYEQFF
NA,TRBJ1-4,TRBV5-6,NA,TGTGCCAGCAGCTTGGTCCGCCCCGAGGGTGAAAAACTGTTTTTT,CASSLVRPEGEKLFF
NA,TRBJ1-1,TRBV9,NA,TGTGCCAGCAGCGTCACCGGAGCTGAAGCTTTCTTT,CASSVTGAEAFF
NA,TRBJ1-4,TRBV7-9,few,TGTGCCAGCAGCTTAGACGGGGTGGGAAAACTGTTTTTT,CASSLDGVGKLFF
TRBD2,TRBJ2-2,TRBV18,NA,TGTGCCAGCTCACCAAGTGCGGGAGGGGTCACCGGGGAGCTGTTTTTT,CASSPSAGGVTGELFF
TRBD1,TRBJ1-1,TRBV19,NA,TGTGCCAGTAGTGCCCTCAACAGGGGTCTGGGCACTGAAGCTTTCTTT,CASSALNRGLGTEAFF
TRBD1,TRBJ2-7,TRBV15,few,TGTGCCACCAGCAGACCGGGACAGGGGGTTTACGAGCAGTACTTC,CATSRPGQGVYEQYF
TRBD2,TRBJ2-1,TRBV2,NA,TGTGCCAGCAGGAACACTAGCGGGAGGGCGGGTGAGCAGTTCTTC,CASRNTSGRAGEQFF
NA,TRBJ2-7,TRBV5-1,NA,TGCGCCAGCAGTCCGGAAAACTCCTACGAGCAGTACTTC,CASSPENSYEQYF
TRBD2,TRBJ2-1,TRBV28,NA,TGTGCCAGCTTGAGACTAGCGGGAGATGGAAATGAGCAGTTCTTC,CASLRLAGDGNEQFF
NA,TRBJ2-7,TRBV7-2,NA,TGTGCCAGCAGCCCCTCCTTCGACGGCTACGAGCAGTACTTC,CASSPSFDGYEQYF
NA,TRBJ1-5,TRBV6-5,NA,TGTGCCAGCCTACCGGCGTACAATCAGCCCCAGCATTTT,CASLPAYNQPQHF
NA,TRBJ2-5,TRBV10-3,NA,TGTGCCATCAGTCCGGGAGACGGGTTTGAGACCCAGTACTTC,CAISPGDGFETQYF
NA,TRBJ1-3,TRBV7-9,NA,TGTGCCACCTGGGCCTCTGGAAACACCATATATTTT,CATWASGNTIYF
TRBD2,TRBJ2-7,TRBV5-1,few,TGCGCCAGCAGTCTCGGGACTATCTACGAGCAGTACTTC,CASSLGTIYEQYF
NA,TRBJ1-4,TRBV5-6,NA,TGTGCCAGCAGCTTGGCGGATGAAAAACTGTTTTTT,CASSLADEKLFF
TRBD2,TRBJ2-7,TRBV6-5,NA,TGTGCCAGCAGTTACTCCTGGCGGGAGGGGGACGAGCAGTACTTC,CASSYSWREGDEQYF
NA,TRBJ2-4,TRBV19,NA,TGTGCCAGTAGACAGGGGGGGGCCAAAAACATTCAGTACTTC,CASRQGGAKNIQYF
NA,TRBJ2-6,TRBV9,once,TGTGCCAGCAGCCCCCGGGAGACCAACGTCCTGACTTTC,CASSPRETNVLTF
NA,TRBJ2-1,TRBV19,NA,TGTGCCACCGAAGGGAATGAGCAGTTCTTC,CATEGNEQFF
TRBD1,TRBJ1-2,TRBV2,NA,TGTGCCAGCATGGGACAGTTGGGATACTATGGCTACACCTTC,CASMGQLGYYGYTF
NA,TRBJ2-1,TRBV2,NA,TGTGCCAGCAGCGATATACCCCCATCTGCCGATGAGCAGTTCTTC,CASSDIPPSADEQFF
NA,TRBJ2-3,TRBV5-1,NA,TGCGCCAGCAGCGCAGCTAGCGACCAGAGCACAGATACGCAGTATTTT,CASSAASDQSTDTQYF
TRBD2,TRBJ2-3,TRBV6-2/TRBV6-3,NA,TGTGCCAGCAGTTACCCCCTCGGGCTGGCGGCGGGGGCAGATACGCAGTATTTT,CASSYPLGLAAGADTQYF
NA,TRBJ2-2,TRBV21-1,NA,TGTGCCAGCAGCAAAGGAATCGGCACCGGGGAGCTGTTTTTT,CASSKGIGTGELFF
NA,TRBJ1-2,TRBV6-5,NA,TGTGCCAGCAGTTACTCGAAGTTATATGGCTACACCTTC,CASSYSKLYGYTF
TRBD1,TRBJ2-3,TRBV7-9,NA,TGTGCCAGCAGCCTCTTGGGCAGGGGGTACACAGATACGCAGTATTTT,CASSLLGRGYTDTQYF
NA,TRBJ2-1,TRBV30,NA,TGTGCCTGGAGTAAACTAGTTGGGGAGAATGAGCAGTTCTTC,CAWSKLVGENEQFF
NA,TRBJ1-1,TRBV5-1,NA,TGCGCCAGCAGCTTGGGACGACCCCGTGAAGCTTTCTTT,CASSLGRPREAFF
TRBD2,TRBJ2-7,TRBV29-1,NA,TGCAGCGTTGAAGTGGGGGGGTACGAGCAGTACTTC,CSVEVGGYEQYF
TRBD2,TRBJ2-1,TRBV24-1,NA,TGTGCCACCAGTGCTGCGGGGGGTCTAGGCGGGGAGCAGTTCTTC,CATSAAGGLGGEQFF
NA,TRBJ1-5,TRBV9,few,TGTGCCAGCAGCGTAGCCAATCAGCCCCAGCATTTT,CASSVANQPQHF
NA,TRBJ1-1,TRBV7-9,NA,TGTGCCAGCAGCTTCCAGGATTCGAACACTGAAGCTTTCTTT,CASSFQDSNTEAFF
NA,TRBJ1-4,TRBV19,NA,TGTGCCAGTACCAACCAGGGGAGGGGTGGTGAAAAACTGTTTTTT,CASTNQGRGGEKLFF
NA,TRBJ2-6,TRBV19,NA,TGTGCCAGTAGTATAGTAGGAGTTTGGGAACATGGGGCCAACGTCCTGACTTTC,CASSIVGVWEHGANVLTF
TRBD1,TRBJ2-1,TRBV12-5,NA,TGTGCTAGTGGTTTGGGGGACAGGGGACCCAGCGATGAGCAGTTCTTC,CASGLGDRGPSDEQFF
NA,TRBJ2-7,TRBV27,NA,TGTGCCAGCAGTTTAGTTGCAGGGTTGGGTAGATACGAGCAGTACTTC,CASSLVAGLGRYEQYF
NA,TRBJ1-1,TRBV28,NA,TGTGCCAGCAGCCCCCCCGAAGACACTGAAGCTTTCTTT,CASSPPEDTEAFF
NA,TRBJ1-1,TRBV29-1,NA,TGCAGCGGGAGACAGGTGGGTACTGAAGCTTTCTTT,CSGRQVGTEAFF
TRBD2,TRBJ2-1,TRBV9,once,TGTGCCAGCAGCGTAGGGGCGGGGGGCCATTACAATGAGCAGTTCTTC,CASSVGAGGHYNEQFF
NA,TRBJ2-7,TRBV7-2,few,TGTGCCAGCAGCTTAGGGGGCTCGAGGGACTACGAGCAGTACTTC,CASSLGGSRDYEQYF
NA,TRBJ1-1,TRBV5-1,NA,TGCGCCAGCAGCTTGGGACAGATCGAAGCTTTCTTT,CASSLGQIEAFF
TRBD1,TRBJ1-3,TRBV18,NA,TGTGCCAGCTCACCTGTTCCAACAGGGGGAACTGGAAACACCATATATTTT,CASSPVPTGGTGNTIYF
TRBD2,TRBJ2-1,TRBV7-2,NA,TGTGCCAGCAGCTTACTACCCGGCGGGAGGGCATACAATGAGCAGTTCTTC,CASSLLPGGRAYNEQFF
NA,TRBJ1-6,TRBV7-2,few,TGTGCCAGCAGCCCGAGATTTAATTCACCCCTCCACTTT,CASSPRFNSPLHF
TRBD1,TRBJ1-5,TRBV4-1,once,TGCGCCAGCAGCCAAGATCCCCCAGGGGGCGGGAATCAGCCCCAGCATTTT,CASSQDPPGGGNQPQHF
TRBD2,TRBJ2-4,TRBV7-2,NA,TGTGCCAGCAGACCCGGCGGAGCGGGAGGTGTAAACATTCAGTACTTC,CASRPGGAGGVNIQYF
TRBD2,TRBJ2-3,TRBV3-1/TRBV3-2,NA,TGTGCCAGCAGCCAAGATAGGCGGCTAGCGGGGGGAACTAGCACAGATACGCAGTATTTT,CASSQDRRLAGGTSTDTQYF
NA,TRBJ1-6,TRBV5-4,NA,TGTGCCAGCAGGGACAGAACTACAAGCTCCTATAATTCACCCCTCCACTTT,CASRDRTTSSYNSPLHF
NA,TRBJ2-7,TRBV7-2,NA,TGTGCCAGCAGCGCCCCCGATCTCAGCTCCTACGAGCAGTACTTC,CASSAPDLSSYEQYF
NA,TRBJ2-7,TRBV6-5,NA,TGTGCCAGCAGTTACGGGGGCAGGGCCTACGAGCAGTACTTC,CASSYGGRAYEQYF
TRBD2,TRBJ2-3,TRBV7-9,NA,TGTGCCAGCAGCTTAGGGACGGGACTAGCGGGAGGGACAGATACGCAGTATTTT,CASSLGTGLAGGTDTQYF
TRBD2,TRBJ2-7,TRBV10-3,NA,TGTGCCATCAGTGAGTCCAGATGGACTAGCGGCTCCTACGAGCAGTACTTC,CAISESRWTSGSYEQYF
NA,TRBJ1-2,TRBV6-5,NA,TGTGCCAGCGGGCGGGAAATTCCTGACACCTTC,CASGREIPDTF
NA,TRBJ1-2,TRBV28,NA,TGTGCCAGCAGCTCCCCGCAGTACGGCTACACCTTC,CASSSPQYGYTF
NA,TRBJ1-6,TRBV9,once,TGTGCCAGCAGCGACGAGGGGGGTCGAGGCTATAATTCACCCCTCCACTTT,CASSDEGGRGYNSPLHF
TRBD1,TRBJ2-7,TRBV4-1,NA,TGCGCCAGCAGCCAAGTAAGGACAGGGGAGCAGTACTTC,CASSQVRTGEQYF